The present entry profiles one T cell receptor (beta chain) with its context. No cognate antigen has been identified for it. The data were obtained in a study of CXCR3-negative and CXCR3-positive naive CD8 T cells (dated by TCRdb to the late 2010s). Study-wide context: About 150 million TRB reads were obtained in total, roughly 1.5 +/- 0.3 million reads per library. Naive subsets from about five donors and memory cells from 3 donors were included in the TRBV-TRBJ cluster analysis. Data from about 10 donors, pooled across two independent experiments, went into the diversity and physicochemical repertoire analyses.

Sequenced using a NextSeq 550. The Human TCR Profiling Kit (MiLaboratory) was used to make UMI-labeled 5' RACE TRB cDNA libraries. cDNA synthesis used the entire amount of extracted RNA, and PCR amplification then used the entire amount of cDNA produced. Libraries were prepared in parallel using an identical number of PCR cycles. On the study's bioinformatics: With a requirement of at least two reads per UMI, MIGEC and MiXCR extracted about 50,000 +/- 10,000 unique UMI-labeled TRB cDNA molecules per library. On average, each library contained about 40,000 +/- 10,000 functional in-frame TRB CDR3 nucleotide clonotypes without stop codons. After downsampling to 5000 UMI-labeled TRB molecules per sample, diversity metrics, including normalized Shannon-Wiener and Chao1, were computed in VDJtools. Clonotype-size-weighted physicochemical properties of the central five CDR3 residues (interaction energy, strength, volume and Kidera factor 4) were computed in VDJtools. TCRdb reprocessed the reads and assigns one entry to each CDR3 protein sequence, leaving out DNA. Here the V and J calls rest on TCRdb's processing, not on the authors' analysis. The sample table gives approximately 70,000 distinct CDR3 sequences. The ten largest clones represent approximately 1.5% of the sample.

On the study overall, not on this receptor specifically: Freshly isolated PBMCs were used for most assays because CXCR3 expression partially decreased after cryopreservation. TRB CDR3s from CXCR3-positive naive cells showed higher hydrophobicity (lower Kidera factor 4), lower energy, and higher strength and volume indices than CXCR3-negative naive cells. Both naive subsets had comparably high repertoire diversity, while memory CD8+ T cells had much lower repertoire diversity. Similar TRBV-TRBJ usage was shown by naive CXCR3-negative and CXCR3-positive cells from the same donor, whereas distinct patterns were shown by memory cells. Because surface CD5, which is linked to self-reactivity in mice, was comparable between the naive subsets, TCR interaction strength was also inferred from the physicochemical properties of TRB CDR3s.

Reading from cysteine to phenylalanine, the CDR3 counts 13 amino acids. The nucleotide record is missing. The germline V gene sets CDR1 to SQVTM and CDR2 to ANQGSEA. Each CD8+ T cell subset was flow-sorted in triplicate, with roughly 310,000 cells per subset placed directly into RLT lysis buffer. Naive CD8+ T cells were defined stringently as CD45RO-CCR7+CD27+CD95- to exclude memory contaminants. Using standard density gradient centrifugation, peripheral blood mononuclear cells were isolated from buffy coats. Naive CXCR3-negative and CXCR3-positive CD8+ T cells were flow-sorted using a FACSAria III. Total RNA was extracted from sorted cells with an RNeasy Mini Kit.

Sequenced: naive CXCR3- CD8+ T cells from blood. The cell subset or site tag for this specimen amounts to: CD45RO-CCR7+CD27+CD95- naive CD8+ T cells lacking CXCR3 (TNR3-). The chain is encoded by TRBV29-1 joined to TRBJ2-7; TCRdb designates TRBD2, a call that cannot be tested without DNA. This clonotype was obtained from a human donor in good health. Some clones in this sample may be carry-over from other donors' samples. CDR3 protein: CSVEGQAWGEQYF.